There are many counts of the clone carrying this TCR beta chain. The CDR3 regions of TCR beta were amplified from RNA transcripts. First-round RT-PCR with HTBI primers amplified the TCR CDR3 region. MiXCR, run by TCRdb on the multiplex PCR reads, gives a single entry per CDR3 protein. The sample holds about 740,000 distinct CDR3 sequences; around 15% are singletons and the top ten take about 10%. The data were taken from a study of T cells in Graves' hyperthyroidism and ophthalmopathy. V lost 4 bases and J lost 4; bases outside the gene matches: 6. The CDR3 has 14 residues. Germline values: CDR1 DFQATT, CDR2 SNEGSKA (reference sequence). Pregnant or lactating patients were excluded, as were those with uncontrolled infection or other autoimmune disease.

Sequenced: blood. This sequence joins TRBV20-1 and TRBJ2-7, with TRBD2 identical over 11 bases. This receptor was taken from a young woman with Graves' hyperthyroidism. CDR3 sequence (DNA): TGCAGTGCTATGGGACTAGCGGAAAGTTACGAGCAGTACTTC. It is translated as CSAMGLAESYEQYF.